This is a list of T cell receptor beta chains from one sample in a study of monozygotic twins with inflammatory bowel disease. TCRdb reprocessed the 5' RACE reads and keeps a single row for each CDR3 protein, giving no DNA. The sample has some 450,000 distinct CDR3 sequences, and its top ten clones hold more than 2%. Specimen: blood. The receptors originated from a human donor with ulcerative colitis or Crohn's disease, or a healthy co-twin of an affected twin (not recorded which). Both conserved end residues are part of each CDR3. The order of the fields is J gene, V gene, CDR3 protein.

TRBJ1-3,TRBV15,CATSRESSGNTIYF
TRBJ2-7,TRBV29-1,CSVVKLYEQYF
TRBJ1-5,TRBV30,CAWSPGVGNQPQHF
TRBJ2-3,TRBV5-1,CASSLAGQGADTQYF
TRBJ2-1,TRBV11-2,CASSLVLAGGPSYNEQFF
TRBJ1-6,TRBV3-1,CASSHETGRDSPLHF
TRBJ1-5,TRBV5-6,CASSLAAAWPQHF
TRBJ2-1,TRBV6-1,CASRTINEQFF
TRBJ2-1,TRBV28,CASSRTGLGQFF
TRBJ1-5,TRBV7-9,CASSREGRTNQPQHF
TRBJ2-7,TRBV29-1,CSVAGGQGYEQYF
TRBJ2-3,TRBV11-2,CASSLDPSSGGAVDTQYF
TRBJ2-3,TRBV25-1,CASSDSGTGTDTQYF
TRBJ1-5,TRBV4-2,CASSQDVRGGNQPQHF
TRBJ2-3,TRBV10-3,CAISDSLAGADTQYF
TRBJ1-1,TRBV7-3,CASSPRAGLSTEAFF
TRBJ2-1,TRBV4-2,CASSQVELDYNEQFF
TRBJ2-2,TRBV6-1,CASRMKTGGITGELFF
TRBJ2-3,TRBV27,CASSFVATDTQYF
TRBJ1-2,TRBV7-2,CASSLARQGGYTF
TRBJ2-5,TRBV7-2,CASSLGGATQETQYF
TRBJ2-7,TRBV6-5,CASSSRGGWGYEQYF
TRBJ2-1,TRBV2,CASSVRPSGRSNEQFF
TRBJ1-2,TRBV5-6,CASSLGTTLRNYGYTF
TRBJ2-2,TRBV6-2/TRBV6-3,CASRNRTGGTGELFF
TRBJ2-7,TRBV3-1,CASSQAPTYEQYF
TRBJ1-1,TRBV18,CASSPPSGWTEAFF
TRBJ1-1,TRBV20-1,CSARWRDSRNTEAFF
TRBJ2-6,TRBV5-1,CASSWANVLTF
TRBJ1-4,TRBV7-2,CPSSLVIGANEKLFF
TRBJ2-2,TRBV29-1,CSVTGYNTGELFF
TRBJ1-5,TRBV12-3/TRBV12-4,CASSLGASNQPQHF
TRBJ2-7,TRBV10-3,CAISEQGNPYEQYF
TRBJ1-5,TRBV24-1,CATSSGRYSNQPQHF
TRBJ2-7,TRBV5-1,CASSLAGDSGIEQYF
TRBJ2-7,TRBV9,CASSAEDRGPYEQYF
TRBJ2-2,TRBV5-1,CASSSGADTGELFF
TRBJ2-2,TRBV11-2,CASSAGLATNTGELFF
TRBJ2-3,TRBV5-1,CASSSRDSNTDTQYF
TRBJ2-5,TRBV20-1,CSAPRNQETQYF
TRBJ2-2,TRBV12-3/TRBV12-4,CASSLALAGGELFF
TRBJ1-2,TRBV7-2,CASSLGAGSNYGYTF
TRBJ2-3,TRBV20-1,CSASQRLGEDTQYF
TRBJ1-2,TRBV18,CASSPGDLGYTF
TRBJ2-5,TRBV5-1,CASSRGSKQETQYF
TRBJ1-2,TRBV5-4,CASSLDSGQLSGYTF
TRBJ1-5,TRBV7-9,CASSLAGRGRNQPQHF
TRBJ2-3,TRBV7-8,CASSFWTSGGYRTDTQYF
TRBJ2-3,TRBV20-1,CSARGIAGATTDTQYF
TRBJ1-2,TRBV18,CASSRVQGASYGYTF
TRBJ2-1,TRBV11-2,CASSLSPDNEQFF
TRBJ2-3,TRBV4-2,CASSQEYYLTDTQYF
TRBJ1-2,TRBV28,CASSNRALGYGYTF
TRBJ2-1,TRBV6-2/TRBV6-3,CASSPSGTSPYNEQFF
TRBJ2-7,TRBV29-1,CSVGAGGSYEQYF
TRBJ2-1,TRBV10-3,CAISESGTDNEQFF
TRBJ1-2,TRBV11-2,CASSSETGVDYGYTF
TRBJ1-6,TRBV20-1,CSARDKESSYNSPLHF